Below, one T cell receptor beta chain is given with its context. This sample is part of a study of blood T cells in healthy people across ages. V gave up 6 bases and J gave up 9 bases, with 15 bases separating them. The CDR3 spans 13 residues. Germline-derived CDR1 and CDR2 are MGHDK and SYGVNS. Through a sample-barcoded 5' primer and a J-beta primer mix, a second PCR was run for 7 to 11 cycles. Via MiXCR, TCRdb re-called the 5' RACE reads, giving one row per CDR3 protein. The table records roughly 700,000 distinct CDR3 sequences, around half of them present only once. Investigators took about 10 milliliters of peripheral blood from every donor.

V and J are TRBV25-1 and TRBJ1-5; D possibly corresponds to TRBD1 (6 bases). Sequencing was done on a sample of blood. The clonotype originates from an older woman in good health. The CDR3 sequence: CASSQGWLGPQHF. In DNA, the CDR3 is TGTGCCAGCAGCCAGGGGTGGCTGGGGCCCCAGCATTTT.